This paragraph covers one T cell receptor (beta chain) sequence. This entry is derived from a study of T cell changes during pregnancy in multiple sclerosis. This CDR3 contains 15 residues. Germline values: CDR1 MNHEY, CDR2 SMNVEV (reference sequence). V lost 5 bases to trimming and J lost 3 bases; unmatched junction nucleotides: 9. The method was immunoSEQ multiplex PCR; TCRdb's version includes in-frame clones alone and lacks a portion of them. Among about 47,000 clones listed, 85% to 90% were seen once. The rearrangement joins TRBV27 to TRBJ2-7; 8 bases are a match to TRBD1. The receptor was isolated from a female donor with multiple sclerosis, enrolled in a pregnancy study. This specimen consisted of CD8+ T cells from peripheral blood mononuclear cells, obtained in the second trimester of pregnancy. The CDR3 region has the DNA TGTGCCAGCAGTCCCCTGACAGGGGCCAACTACGAGCAGTACTTC. It translates to CASSPLTGANYEQYF.